This paragraph reports one T cell receptor (beta chain). It has no known antigen specificity. Base qualities are not provided; no much larger clone lies one nucleotide away. The V end loses 5 bases and the J end loses 7 bases, and a stretch of 25 bases separates them. CDR1 and CDR2 are drawn from the germline V gene: SGHRS, YFSETQ. The cysteine opens and the phenylalanine closes a CDR3 of 16 amino acids. CDR3 DNA only is kept here, 48 bases in frame from base 1. The immunoSEQ assay at survey resolution was used to sequence TCRbeta rearrangements from genomic DNA. As for the authors' bioinformatics: In the TCR sequencing data, the smallest productive clonotype frequency that could be detected was 2.59 x 10-5. Analyses included only productive TCRbeta rearrangements, meaning complete and in-frame sequences. Sample clonality was computed as Simpson clonality in the immunoSEQ Analyzer version 3.0. Clones were binned by frequency as very rare, small, medium, large (1-20%) or hyperexpanded (>20%). Generation probabilities were estimated with OLGA 1.2.3, V-gene circos plots were generated with VDJtools, specificities were searched for in VDJdb, and CDR3 motifs were identified with GLIPH. TCRdb limited this immuneACCESS table to in-frame rearrangements with V and J called. A share of clones is missing; checked studies link under half to unresolved V genes, and the rest is unexplained. V, J and clone size derive from that table, while D and trimming were established from the DNA sequence. Within this sample are approximately 41,000 clones, with approximately 85% of them counted one time only. 1% to 1.5% of the sample is in the top ten clones.

The data stem from a study of STAT5B mutations in CD4+ large granular lymphocyte leukemia (dated 2022 in TCRdb). For the study in its entirety: Among healthy controls, the CDR3 'QG' motif was associated with a particular HLA allele. The study compared the TCRbeta repertoires of patients with CD4+ T-cell large granular lymphocyte leukemia against those of healthy blood donors. The purity of purified fractions was confirmed by flow cytometry on FACSCanto II or FACSVerse to exceed 95% among lymphocytes. The paper as a whole reports these results and caveats: The data were not HLA-matched, and the higher clonality in CD4+ T-LGLL than in CD8+ T-LGLL could be due to the relatively small sample size. TRBV06-family usage was enriched among the top patient clones (8/27) compared with healthy controls (2/35). CD4-sorted patient repertoires appeared more clonal than healthy CD4+ repertoires, and this difference persisted after removing the putative leukemic clones. Main leukemic clonotypes were private to each patient, although under 30% appeared at low frequency in other patients' non-leukemic repertoires.

Healthy controls were 35 to 40 blood donors whose buffy coats came from the Finnish Red Cross blood service. All TCR-sequenced material derived from peripheral blood: patient blood samples and healthy donor buffy coats. Ficoll-Hypaque gradient centrifugation was used to isolate peripheral blood mononuclear cells. Magnetic purification was used to isolate CD4+ cells from the buffy coats of the healthy controls. The Gentra Puregene Cell and Tissue kit was used to extract genomic DNA, and a Qubit 2.0 fluorometer was used to measure the amount of genomic DNA. Sequencing was done on a sample of CD4+ T cells from blood buffy coats. The receptor comes from a human donor in good health. The chain uses TRBV5-1 and TRBJ2-7; the D gene is possibly TRBD2, with 6 bases matching. The base sequence is TGCGCCAGCAGTTCTACCCCACTAGCTGGTCCCCCTGAGCAGTACTTC. Translated, this gives CASSSTPLAGPPEQYF.